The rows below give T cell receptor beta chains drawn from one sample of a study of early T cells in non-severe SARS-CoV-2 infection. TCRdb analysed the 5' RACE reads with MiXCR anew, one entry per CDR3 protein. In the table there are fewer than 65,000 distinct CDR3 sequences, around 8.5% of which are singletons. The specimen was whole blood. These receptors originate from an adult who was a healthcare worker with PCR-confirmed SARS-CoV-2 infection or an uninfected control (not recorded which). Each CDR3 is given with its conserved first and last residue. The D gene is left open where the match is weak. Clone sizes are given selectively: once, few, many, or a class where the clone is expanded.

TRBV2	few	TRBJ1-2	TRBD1	TGTGCCAGCAGAGAGGACAGGATGGGCTACACCTTC	CASREDRMGYTF
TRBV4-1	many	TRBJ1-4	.	TGCGCCAGCAGCCAATGGGTCGTCAGGGAGGGTGAAAAACTGTTTTTT	CASSQWVVREGEKLFF
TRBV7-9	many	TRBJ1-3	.	TGTGCCAGCAGCTTAGCCCGTCCAGCCTCTGGAAACACCATATATTTT	CASSLARPASGNTIYF
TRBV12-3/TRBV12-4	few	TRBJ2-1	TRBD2	TGTGCCAGCAGCCAACTAGCGGGGGGGCTGAATGAGCAGTTCTTC	CASSQLAGGLNEQFF
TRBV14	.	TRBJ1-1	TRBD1	TGTGCCAGCAGCCCCGGGACAGTTAAAGCTTTCTTT	CASSPGTVKAFF
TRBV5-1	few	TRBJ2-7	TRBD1	TGCGCCAGCAGCACGGGACAGGGCCCCCACGAGCAGTACTTC	CASSTGQGPHEQYF
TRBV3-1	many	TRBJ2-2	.	TGTGCCAGCAGCCGAAGGTCTCGCACCGGGGAGCTGTTTTTT	CASSRRSRTGELFF
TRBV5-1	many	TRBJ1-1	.	TGCGCCAGCAGCTTGAAACCGACGAGCACTGAAGCTTTCTTT	CASSLKPTSTEAFF
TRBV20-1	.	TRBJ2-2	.	TGCAGTGCCAGCGGCCCACTCGGCGGGGAGCTGTTTTTT	CSASGPLGGELFF
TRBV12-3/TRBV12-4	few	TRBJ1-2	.	TGTGCCAGCAGTATCGACCTCCTTAGGGGCGTCTATGGCTACACCTTC	CASSIDLLRGVYGYTF
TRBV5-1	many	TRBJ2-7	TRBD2	TGCGCCAGCAGCGGAGGACTAGCGGGGAACGCCTACGAGCAGTACTTC	CASSGGLAGNAYEQYF
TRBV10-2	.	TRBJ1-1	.	TGCGCCAGCAGTGAGTCCAGGAACACTGAAGCTTTCTTT	CASSESRNTEAFF
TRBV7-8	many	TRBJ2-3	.	TGTGCCAGCAGCTTATCCTCCCTTGTCCCTGGGGATACGCAGTATTTT	CASSLSSLVPGDTQYF
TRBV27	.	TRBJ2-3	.	TGTGCCAGCACCCCCGGCGGCACAGATACGCAGTATTTT	CASTPGGTDTQYF
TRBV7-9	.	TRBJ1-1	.	TGTGCCAGCAGCTTAACGGGGTTGAACACTGAAGCTTTCTTT	CASSLTGLNTEAFF
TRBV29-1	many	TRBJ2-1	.	TGCAGCGTTGAGGGAACAGAAGATTCCTACAATGAGCAGTTCTTC	CSVEGTEDSYNEQFF
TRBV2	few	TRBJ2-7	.	TGTGCCAGCAGTTTACATGGGGGCACCTACGAGCAGTACTTC	CASSLHGGTYEQYF
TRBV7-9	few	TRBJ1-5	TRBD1	TGTGCCAGCAGCTCCCAGGGGGGCAATCAGCCCCAGCATTTT	CASSSQGGNQPQHF
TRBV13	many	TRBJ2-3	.	TGTGCCAGCAGCTTAAGTCCGGGGGCAGATACGCAGTATTTT	CASSLSPGADTQYF
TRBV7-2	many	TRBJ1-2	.	TGTGCCAGCAGCTTAAATAACTATGGCTACACCTTC	CASSLNNYGYTF
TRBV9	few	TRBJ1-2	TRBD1	TGTGCCAGCAGCGTAGAGGTGACAGGGGCATATGGCTACACCTTC	CASSVEVTGAYGYTF
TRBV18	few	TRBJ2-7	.	TGTGCCAGCTCCCCTCCCTCAGTCTCCTACGAGCAGTACTTC	CASSPPSVSYEQYF
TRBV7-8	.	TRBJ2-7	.	TGTGCCAGCAGCCCACGGGCGGGGGCCGCCTACGAGCAGTACTTC	CASSPRAGAAYEQYF
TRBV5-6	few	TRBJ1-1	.	TGTGCCAGCAGCCGGGACCGTCTCCTCTGGGTCACTGAAGCTTTCTTT	CASSRDRLLWVTEAFF
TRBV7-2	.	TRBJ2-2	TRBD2	TGTGCCAGCAGCCCCGGGGGGGGGCAAGGCGGGGAGCTGTTTTTT	CASSPGGGQGGELFF